This T cell receptor (beta chain) was profiled in a study of CD4 and CD8 cells across lung adenocarcinoma regions. This clonotype was counted only a few times. One entry per CDR3 protein results from TCRdb running MiXCR on the PCR reads. The sample lists about 7,500 distinct CDR3 sequences; around 53% were seen once. Localized lung adenocarcinoma, a non-small cell lung cancer, affected the donors. The CDR3 loop spans 16 amino acids. The V and J ends lost 0 bases and 0 bases respectively, with 10 bases between them. Germline values: CDR1 MGHRA, CDR2 YSYEKL. This receptor was identified in a male donor with lung adenocarcinoma. The CD4 and CD8 labels of this study may be unreliable. The sample comprised CD8+ T cells from the center of a lung tumor. This chain joins TRBV4-1 and TRBJ2-3; tentatively, D is TRBD2 (6 bases). For the CDR3, the DNA is TGCGCCAGCAGCCAAGATGGAGGGACTAGCACAGATACGCAGTATTTT. Protein sequence: CASSQDGGTSTDTQYF.